The entry below gives a single T cell receptor (beta chain) sequence along with its context. The antigen is not known. Germline lookup yields CDR1 SGHRS and CDR2 YFSETQ. The ends were cut back, 3 bases at V and 1 base at J, with 13 bases in the middle. This CDR3 comprises 15 residues. The source of the sample is a study of early T cells in non-severe SARS-CoV-2 infection. The wider study: Sequencing of bulk RNA from unsorted whole blood was done, without chain pairing. Overall study findings and caveats: Anti-spike CD8 specificities were favored by VDJdb matching, whose results missed private and CD4 specificities.

Unique molecular identifiers were affixed to single, distinct cDNA molecules. TCRdb passed the 5' RACE reads through MiXCR, listing each CDR3 protein once. In the table there are more than 75,000 distinct CDR3 sequences, about 12% of which are singletons. The chain employs TRBV5-1 and TRBJ1-1; D gene ambiguous. What was sequenced was whole blood. The receptor's source is an adult who was a healthcare worker with PCR-confirmed SARS-CoV-2 infection or an uninfected control (not recorded which). CDR3 DNA sequence: TGCGCCAGCAGCTCAGCCCTCACATCGAACACTGAAGCTTTCTTT. The encoded protein is CASSSALTSNTEAFF.